This T cell receptor (beta chain) is drawn from a study of CD8+ T cells in alopecia areata. Study findings and constraints: Normal scalp showed lower clonality than lesional scalp, especially alopecia totalis/universalis. With tofacitinib ongoing, many expanded lesional clones persisted in both scalp and blood.

CDR1 SGHTA and CDR2 FQGNSA come from the germline V gene. The CDR3 is made up of 14 amino acids. V was clipped by 2 bases and J by 2 bases, with 8 bases between them. This clone was recorded a few times. Its antigen remains unidentified. The sequencing template was cDNA reverse transcribed from extracted RNA. Only in-frame clones appear in the TCRdb table, and some are missing; sequencing was by immunoSEQ multiplex PCR. The table lists some 170,000 clones, less than 70% of them singletons. The treatment was: oral pan-JAK inhibitor, 5-10 mg twice daily. The sequenced sample was CD8+ T cells sorted from blood, obtained at week 24, from a patient treated with tofacitinib. The gene calls are TRBV7-2 and TRBJ2-3; D not certain. The clonotype was recovered from a human donor with alopecia areata. The CDR3 nucleotides are TGTGCCAGCAGCTTACTACATAACACAGATACGCAGTATTTT. Its translation: CASSLLHNTDTQYF.